This TCR beta chain was captured in a study of blood T cells in healthy people across ages. Across the study: Per two T cells, about one barcoded beta molecule was captured through template switching.

Study-wide points: It was held that diversity estimates obtained from one million T cells represented underestimates. Relative to aged donors, long-lived donors carried more naive CD4+ cells and displayed higher diversity.

In this sample, this clonotype turned up a few times. Its antigen is still unknown. Through a sample-barcoded 5' primer and a J-beta primer mix, a second PCR was run for about 7 to 12 cycles. TCRdb re-derived calls from the 5' RACE reads in MiXCR, one entry per CDR3 protein. The table has 1.8 million or so distinct CDR3 sequences, roughly two fifths seen once. Healthy Russian Caucasian donors spanned ages about 6 to 100 years. Germline lookup yields CDR1 SGHRS and CDR2 YFSETQ. V was clipped by 6 bases and J by 0 bases; unmatched bases: 12. The CDR3 is made up of 16 amino acids. This chain connects TRBV5-1 to TRBJ2-7; 7 bases map to TRBD1. The TCR comes from a human donor in good health. Sequenced input: blood. CDR3 sequence: CASTSLPGTASYEQYF. The CDR3 DNA is TGCGCCAGCACCTCCCTCCCGGGGACAGCCTCCTACGAGCAGTACTTC.